Listed below are T cell receptor beta chains from one sample, sequenced in a study of CD4 and CD8 cells across lung adenocarcinoma regions. TCRdb re-analysed the PCR reads in MiXCR, keeping a single row per CDR3 protein. The sample includes 2,000 to 2,500 distinct CDR3 sequences, roughly two thirds of them seen just once. Specimen: CD4+ T cells from the center of a lung tumor. The receptors shown here come from a female donor with lung adenocarcinoma. The CD4 and CD8 labels of this study may be unreliable. Both conserved end residues are part of each CDR3. D genes are given only for firm matches. Clone size is stated in some rows and not others, as once, few, many or a class when expanded.

j_call v_call clone_size d_call cdr3_nt cdr3_aa
TRBJ2-2 TRBV7-6 NA TRBD1 TGTGCCAGCAGCTTAGAGGGGGCCAGCCCCGGGGAGCTGTTTTTT CASSLEGASPGELFF
TRBJ2-5 TRBV6-1 NA NA TGTGCCAGCAACCAAGGACGGTGGGGTCAAGAGACCCAGTACTTC CASNQGRWGQETQYF
TRBJ2-3 TRBV6-1 NA NA TGTGCCAGCAGCGACACGCCGGCTAGCACAGATACGCAGTATTTT CASSDTPASTDTQYF
TRBJ1-4 TRBV14 few NA TGTGCCAGCAGCCAATTTGAAAAACTGTTTTTT CASSQFEKLFF
TRBJ2-5 TRBV6-1 few TRBD2 TGTGCCAGCACCGGACTAGCGGGAGGAGGGGAGACCCAGTACTTC CASTGLAGGGETQYF
TRBJ2-1 TRBV24-1 NA TRBD2 TGTGCCACCAGTGAGACTAGCGGGAGCCCTCGCTCCTACAATGAGCAGTTCTTC CATSETSGSPRSYNEQFF
TRBJ1-5 TRBV6-1 few TRBD1 TGTGCCAGCAGCCTTGGGACAGATAGCAATCAGCCCCAGCATTTT CASSLGTDSNQPQHF
TRBJ1-2 TRBV7-8 NA NA TGTGCCAGCAGCTTAGACGGAAACTATGGCTACACCTTC CASSLDGNYGYTF
TRBJ2-1 TRBV6-1 NA TRBD2 TGTGCCAGCAGTGCGATTTTAGGGGGTTTCGGACTAGCGGGGGCCACATACAATGAGCAGTTCTTC CASSAILGGFGLAGATYNEQFF
TRBJ1-2 TRBV6-1 few TRBD1 TGTGCCAGCACCTCGGGACAGGGGGCCGGTGGCTACACCTTC CASTSGQGAGGYTF
TRBJ2-5 TRBV6-1 NA NA TGTGCCAGCAGTGTATACAGACAAGAGACCCAGTACTTC CASSVYRQETQYF
TRBJ1-3 TRBV5-3 NA NA TGTGCCAGAAGCTTGAGCTGTCCCCGGGCAGGGCGCTCTGGAAACACCATATATTTT CARSLSCPRAGRSGNTIYF
TRBJ2-7 TRBV6-1 NA NA TGTGCCAGCAGTGTAATCGTGGGAGGCTCCTACGAGCAGTACTTC CASSVIVGGSYEQYF
TRBJ2-1 TRBV6-1 few NA TGTGCCAGCAGTGAAGAGGGGGCGGGAGACTCCTACAATGAGCAGTTCTTC CASSEEGAGDSYNEQFF
TRBJ2-1 TRBV7-9 once NA TGTGCCAGCCGACCTCTTCTGGAGCAGTTCTTC CASRPLLEQFF
TRBJ2-1 TRBV6-4 few NA TGTGCCAGCAGTGATGTGGTGGGCAATGAGCAGTTCTTC CASSDVVGNEQFF
TRBJ1-2 TRBV6-5 NA NA TGTGCCAGCAGTTCTCCTACTAACTATGGCTACACCTTC CASSSPTNYGYTF
TRBJ2-1 TRBV6-1 NA TRBD2 TGTGCCAGCAGCCCGCTCAGTAGCGGGAATTCCCGGGAGCAGTTCTTC CASSPLSSGNSREQFF
TRBJ2-5 TRBV6-1 once NA TGTGCCAGCAGTGAAGGGTGGGGGAGGGAGACCCAGTACTTC CASSEGWGRETQYF
TRBJ2-3 TRBV6-1 few NA TGTGCCAGCAGCCCCTTTAACCCTGGCACAGATACGCAGTATTTT CASSPFNPGTDTQYF
TRBJ1-2 TRBV6-1 once NA TGTGCCAGCAGCCAGTCAGGGTATGGCTACACCTTC CASSQSGYGYTF
TRBJ2-5 TRBV6-1 NA NA TGTGCCAGCAGCGCCCGGTGGGGAGCCGGGGAAGAGACCCAGTACTTC CASSARWGAGEETQYF
TRBJ2-7 TRBV7-3 NA NA TGTGCCAGCAGCTTAACGGGATCCAGCTCTTACGAGCAGTACTTC CASSLTGSSSYEQYF
TRBJ2-2 TRBV7-3 NA TRBD2 TGTGCCAGCAGCCCGAACGGACTAGCGGGGGCCATAAACACCGGGGAGCTGTTTTTT CASSPNGLAGAINTGELFF
TRBJ2-1 TRBV7-6 NA TRBD2 TGTGCCAGCAGCTTATCACTAGCGGATGAGCAGTTCTTC CASSLSLADEQFF
TRBJ2-5 TRBV11-1 NA TRBD1 TGTGCCAGCAGCCGGACAGGGGGTGGCCAAGAGACCCAGTACTTC CASSRTGGGQETQYF
TRBJ2-7 TRBV6-1 NA TRBD2 TGTGCCAGCAGGCGAGCGGGAGTGGACGAGCAGTACTTC CASRRAGVDEQYF
TRBJ2-1 TRBV11-2 NA NA TGTGCCAGCAGCTTCAGACTAGTGGGCAATGAGCAGTTCTTC CASSFRLVGNEQFF
TRBJ2-3 TRBV7-2 NA NA TGTGCCAGCAGCTCCTCAGGACTAATTAGCACAGATACGCAGTATTTT CASSSSGLISTDTQYF
TRBJ2-5 TRBV11-2 NA NA TGTGCCAGCAGCAGGCGGGGATGGGTTTTCGAGACCCAGTACTTC CASSRRGWVFETQYF
TRBJ2-1 TRBV7-3 NA NA TGTGCCAGCAGCTTACTTGCGGTAAGCTCCTACAATGAGCAGTTCTTC CASSLLAVSSYNEQFF
TRBJ2-1 TRBV11-2 NA TRBD2 TGTGCCAGCAGCTTAGAGGGGACTAGCTACAATGAGCAGTTCTTC CASSLEGTSYNEQFF
TRBJ2-1 TRBV7-3 NA NA TGTGCCAGCAGCTTAGTGGGGGGCCATGAGCAGTTCTTC CASSLVGGHEQFF
TRBJ2-7 TRBV6-5 NA TRBD2 TGTGCCAGCAGTTACCGTACTAGCGGAAAACCCTACGAGCAGTACTTC CASSYRTSGKPYEQYF
TRBJ2-1 TRBV6-5 once NA TGTGCCAGCAGTTACTACCCGGGTGGGTACAATGAGCAGTTCTTC CASSYYPGGYNEQFF
TRBJ2-1 TRBV12-3/TRBV12-4 NA TRBD2 TGTGCCAGCAGGGACCGGACTAGCGGGAGCTATGAGCAGTTCTTC CASRDRTSGSYEQFF
TRBJ2-1 TRBV7-2 few TRBD2 TGTGCCAGCAGCTTAACAGCGGGAGAGTGGGATGAGCAGTTCTTC CASSLTAGEWDEQFF
TRBJ2-1 TRBV6-1 NA TRBD2 TGTGCCAGCAGGACTAGCGGGAGTTATGAGCAGTTCTTC CASRTSGSYEQFF
TRBJ2-1 TRBV6-5 NA NA TGTGCCAGCATTACGGTGAGCTCCTACAATGAGCAGTTCTTC CASITVSSYNEQFF
TRBJ2-1 TRBV6-1 NA TRBD2 TGTGCCAGCAGTGAATTCGGGAGGTACTACAATGAGCAGTTCTTC CASSEFGRYYNEQFF
TRBJ2-7 TRBV6-1 NA NA TGTGCCAGCAGTGAAGCGGGGGGAAGGGTGCGGGCTGGGGAGCAGTACTTC CASSEAGGRVRAGEQYF